This T cell receptor beta chain was recovered during a study of CD8 T cells in ankylosing spondylitis (dated by TCRdb to about 2017). A note on the overall study: The study profiled T cell receptor beta repertoires in healthy donors and ankylosing spondylitis patients to find disease-linked TCR variants. The full study cohort comprised approximately 23 ankylosing spondylitis patients and 85 to 120 healthy donors. Samples of peripheral blood were taken, and for ankylosing spondylitis patients, synovial fluid was collected as well. Broader findings and caveats from the paper: Some motif variants were previously reported in synovial fluid and blood of reactive arthritis patients, suggesting common disease-initiation mechanisms. The disease-linked clones had a CD8+ phenotype and were found at relatively low frequencies in peripheral blood. The disease-linked clones were reported as significantly enriched in matched synovial fluid samples from ankylosing spondylitis patients. Blood from ankylosing spondylitis patients appeared to be characterized by a TCR beta motif composed of under 10 highly homologous amino acid variants.

The sample was run on an Illumina HiSeq 2500. TCR beta libraries were prepared by quantitative 5'-RACE with molecular barcodes. The study's processing was this. A new computational method, built on a probabilistic model of VDJ rearrangement, was used to identify disease-linked TCR variants. Starting from the raw public reads, TCRdb applied fastp trimming at Q25, assembled clones with MiXCR and retained in-frame beta chains. CDR3 protein sequences are deduplicated, and each keeps its most common genes and DNA. In this record, the V and J calls reflect TCRdb's handling and not the investigators' own analysis. The sample yields 670,000 or so distinct CDR3 sequences; 15% to 20% were counted once. The top ten clones comprise roughly a fifth of the sample. This clonotype was observed at least ten times. Its antigen is still unknown. Base qualities are not recorded, but no much larger clone differs from it by a single base.

V lost 0 bases and J lost 5 bases; the stretch between them is 4 bases long. The germline V gene provides CDR1 MNHEY and CDR2 SVGAGI. From cysteine to phenylalanine, the CDR3 is 12 amino acids long. Just the 36-base CDR3 DNA is kept, in frame starting at base 1. This receptor was identified in a male donor with ankylosing spondylitis. Sequencing was carried out using blood, either unsorted or a sorted T cell fraction (not recorded which). The chain links TRBV6-5 with TRBJ2-5, with the D gene uncertain. The nucleotide sequence reads TGTGCCAGCAGTTACTCGCGTGAGACCCAGTACTTC. This sequence encodes CASSYSRETQYF.